This T cell receptor beta chain was retrieved from a study of T-cell memory formation after mild COVID-19. Points from the study as a whole: CD4/CD8 balance characterized clones contracting day 15 to 85, and CD4+ skew characterized later expanders.

Via MiXCR, TCRdb re-called the 5' RACE reads, giving one row per CDR3 protein. The data contain 15,000 or so distinct CDR3 sequences, about a fifth of them seen just once; the ten biggest clones take up approximately 60%. V lost 5 bases and J lost 3; bases outside the gene matches: 8. Germline V gene data show CDR1 as LNHDA and CDR2 as SQIVND (reference sequence). This CDR3 region has 15 residues. As concerns this clonotype: The antigen is unknown.

The TCR was taken from a man aged 18 to 35 who had mild COVID-19 (a few samples of this study predate the infection). Cell type and time point are not known. What was sequenced was PBMCs or a T cell subset sorted from them (not recorded which). The chain employs TRBV19 and TRBJ1-1; 8 positions agree with TRBD1. CDR3 in amino acids: CASSSNRGWDTEAFF. Here the CDR3 DNA reads TGTGCCAGTAGTTCCAACAGGGGGTGGGACACTGAAGCTTTCTTT.